These 26 T cell receptor beta chains were all obtained from the same sample, sequenced in a study of blood T cell repertoires in COVID-19 (dated by TCRdb to about 2020). To prepare the library, the immunoSEQ multiplex PCR assay was applied. The clones in this table, taken by TCRdb from immuneACCESS, are in-frame only. Not every clone is retained; where verified, under half of the shortfall comes from an unresolved V gene, and the cause of the rest is unknown. The sample table contains 200,000 to 250,000 clones; only one count was recorded for about 82% of them. The ten largest clones add up to 9.1% of the sample. Source material: PBMCs or T cells enriched from blood (not recorded which). These receptors were collected from a woman in her forties or fifties with acute COVID-19.

The chain recombines TRBV10-3 with TRBJ2-1; D is possibly TRBD1 (5 bases). The CDR3 has 11 amino acids. V was cut by 6 bases and J by 8 bases, with 8 bases left in between. CDR1 ENHRY and CDR2 SYGVKD come from the germline V gene. DNA for the CDR3: TGTGCCATCAGCACAGGTGATGAGCAGTTCTTC. Its translation is CAISTGDEQFF.

The rearrangement links TRBV9 to TRBJ2-5, with 7 nucleotides matching TRBD1. The V segment lost 3 bases and the J segment 5 bases; nucleotides outside the gene matches: 7. CDR3 length: 14 amino acids. The germline V gene has CDR1 SGDLS and CDR2 YYNGEE. CDR3 sequence (DNA): TGTGCCAGCAGCGCCTCGACAGGGACGGAGACCCAGTACTTC. This encodes CASSASTGTETQYF.

This chain connects TRBV9 to TRBJ2-7; possibly TRBD2 for D (7 bases). The germline V gene encodes CDR1 SGDLS and CDR2 YYNGEE. The CDR3 is 16 residues long. V lost 3 bases and J 1 base, leaving 17 bases between the germline ends. The CDR3 nucleotides are TGTGCCAGCAGCGCCTCGACGGGGGGCGGGTCCTACGAGCAGTACTTC. Translating gives CASSASTGGGSYEQYF.

J is TRBJ2-7 and V is TRBV15; possibly TRBD1 for D (5 bases). Trimming shortened V by 5 bases and J by 4 bases, and 15 bases separated the two germline ends. Germline CDR1 LNHNV, CDR2 YYDKDF (reference sequence). The CDR3 sequence is 14 residues long. CDR3 sequence reads: CATSGIGADYEQYF. CDR3 DNA sequence: TGTGCCACCAGCGGAATAGGGGCGGATTACGAGCAGTACTTC. The variable domain in full, completed from reference TRBV15 and TRBJ2-7, reads DAMVIQNPRYQVTQFGKPVTLSCSQTLNHNVMYWYQQKSSQAPKLLFHYYDKDFNNEADTPDNFQSRRPNTSFCFLDIRSPGLGDTAMYLCATSGIGADYEQYFGPGTRLTVT.

The rearrangement joins TRBV6-1 to TRBJ2-7, with D unresolved. The V gene's germline CDR1 is MNHNS and CDR2 SASEGT. V dropped 1 base and J dropped 2 bases, with 12 bases sitting between them. The CDR3 is 15 residues long. The CDR3 loop is CASSEVGVGAYEQYF. The CDR3 DNA is TGTGCCAGCAGTGAAGTCGGTGTAGGAGCCTACGAGCAGTACTTC.

V usage is TRBV4-2 and J usage is TRBJ2-1; 7 positions agree with TRBD2. The CDR3 sequence is 17 residues long. CDR1 is LGHNA and CDR2 is YNFKEQ in the germline V gene. Trimming took 0 bases from V and 4 from J; bases not matched to a gene: 9. The CDR3 loop is CASSQEVVGGGYNEQFF. In DNA, the CDR3 is TGTGCCAGCAGCCAAGAGGTGGTGGGCGGGGGATACAATGAGCAGTTCTTC.

The J gene is TRBJ2-1, the V gene TRBV5-8, with 10 bases matching TRBD2. CDR3 length equals 16 residues. The V gene's germline CDR1 is SGHTS and CDR2 YDEGEE. V was pared by 4 bases and J by 4 bases, with 8 bases of the junction left unmatched. CDR3 sequence (DNA): TGTGCCAGCAGCCCTCGAGCGGGGGGGAAATACAATGAGCAGTTCTTC. This gives the protein CASSPRAGGKYNEQFF.

A remark on this clone: This sample includes further DNA sequences coding for the same CDR3. This rearrangement joins TRBV5-1 to TRBJ1-1; D is uncertain. Germline V gene sequence: CDR1 SGHRS, CDR2 YFSETQ. The CDR3 loop spans 11 amino acids. The germline V and J ends were trimmed by 0 bases and 6 bases, with 3 bases remaining between them. The CDR3 nucleotides read TGCGCCAGCAGCTTGGGAGCTGAAGCTTTCTTT. This gives the protein CASSLGAEAFF.

Points on this clone: Within the sample, other DNA sequences also encode this same CDR3. The CDR3 region has the DNA TGTGCCAGCAGCTTGGGGACAGGGAACAGCAATCAGCCCCAGCATTTT. Its translation: CASSLGTGNSNQPQHF. This chain links TRBV7-6 with TRBJ1-5; TRBD1 matches 9 bases. The CDR3 length is 16 residues. CDR1 is SGHVS, CDR2 FNYEAQ, per germline. Trimming at V came to 3 bases and at J to 1 base, leaving 4 bases not matched to a gene.

As DNA, the CDR3 is TGTGCCAGCAGTGAAGCAGGAGGGCCCGTTAACTATGGCTACACCTTC. Translation: CASSEAGGPVNYGYTF. The chain has TRBV6-1 and TRBJ1-2; no firm D call. CDR3 length: 16 amino acids. The germline gives CDR1 MNHNS, CDR2 SASEGT. Trimming removed 0 bases from V and 1 base from J, with 12 bases in between.

The chain couples TRBV19 to TRBJ1-4; D may be TRBD1 (6 bases). V gave up 7 bases and J gave up 4 bases, with 16 bases separating them. This CDR3 has 15 residues. The germline V gene encodes CDR1 LNHDA and CDR2 SQIVND (reference sequence). The CDR3 sequence is CASKEFRQDNEKLFF. The CDR3 DNA reads as TGTGCCAGTAAGGAGTTCCGACAGGATAATGAAAAACTGTTTTTT.

The chain uses TRBV4-2 and TRBJ2-2; D not resolved. Germline V gives CDR1 LGHNA, CDR2 YNFKEQ. The CDR3 is 14 amino acids. Trimming left V 0 bases short and J 5 bases short, with 7 bases between. CDR3 region: CASSQDQATGELFF. CDR3 nucleotide sequence: TGTGCCAGCAGCCAAGATCAAGCAACCGGGGAGCTGTTTTTT.

V is TRBV25-1 and J is TRBJ2-1; D is uncertain. V lost 4 bases and J lost 10, with 8 bases in between. Germline V gene lookup returns CDR1 MGHDK and CDR2 SYGVNS. CDR3 length: 11 amino acids. The CDR3 reads CASSVSSEQFF. CDR3 coding DNA: TGTGCCAGCAGTGTTAGTTCCGAGCAGTTCTTC.

The V gene is TRBV10-3, the J gene TRBJ2-1; D is unresolved. In germline, CDR1 is ENHRY, CDR2 SYGVKD. V lost 3 bases and J lost 5, with 11 bases in between. The CDR3 spans 14 residues. CDR3 nucleotide sequence: TGTGCCATCAGTGAAGTAGCAACGAACAATGAGCAGTTCTTC. The encoded protein is CAISEVATNNEQFF.

The CDR3 spells CASSDATYGYTF. The CDR3 nucleotides read TGTGCCAGCAGTGATGCCACTTATGGCTACACCTTC. This sequence joins TRBV6-1 and TRBJ1-2, with D unresolved. V lost 3 bases to trimming and J lost 5 bases, with 7 bases between them. The CDR3 covers 12 residues. CDR1 is MNHNS, CDR2 SASEGT, per germline.

The J gene is TRBJ1-6, the V gene TRBV5-4; D uncertain. The CDR3 sequence is 15 residues long. Trimming removed 4 bases at V and 0 bases at J, with 8 bases between. From germline, CDR1 is SGHNT and CDR2 YYREEE (reference sequence). Here the CDR3 DNA reads TGTGCCAGCAGCATAAGTAGCTCCTATAATTCACCCCTCCACTTT. It is translated as CASSISSSYNSPLHF.

This clone appeared once. The chain employs TRBV30 and TRBJ1-2; TRBD1 is a possible D gene (5 bases). Germline V CDR1 and CDR2: GTSNPN, SVGIG (reference sequence). This CDR3 comprises 13 residues. V was cut by 3 bases and J by 4 bases, with 12 bases left in between. This CDR3 is CAWSSGGGYGYTF. In DNA form, the CDR3 reads TGTGCCTGGAGCTCCGGGGGAGGCTATGGCTACACCTTC.

A few counts support this clone. The rearrangement links TRBV19 to TRBJ1-2, with 7 bases lining up with TRBD1. The J segment lost 11 bases and the V segment lost 7 bases, leaving 10 bases of the junction unmatched. The length of the CDR3 is 12 residues. CDR1 and CDR2 from the germline V gene are LNHDA and SQIVND (reference sequence). The CDR3 nucleotides are TGTGCCAGTACAGAAAGACAGGGTCGTTACACCTTC. Protein product: CASTERQGRYTF. Combining the CDR3 with reference TRBV19 and TRBJ1-2 gives the whole variable domain DGGITQSPKYLFRKEGQNVTLSCEQNLNHDAMYWYRQDPGQGLRLIYYSQIVNDFQKGDIAEGYSVSREKKESFPLTVTSAQKNPTAFYLCASTERQGRYTFGSGTRLTVV.

The chain combines TRBV5-1 with TRBJ2-7; D might be TRBD1 (6 bases). Per the germline V gene, CDR1 is SGHRS and CDR2 is YFSETQ. With 1 base removed from V and 3 bases from J, the gap between germline ends came to 14 bases. The CDR3 has 15 residues. The CDR3 loop reads CASSLRRTADYEQYF. CDR3 sequence (DNA): TGCGCCAGCAGCTTGAGGAGGACAGCGGACTACGAGCAGTACTTC. Based on the CDR3 plus reference TRBV5-1 and TRBJ2-7, the full variable domain is KAGVTQTPRYLIKTRGQQVTLSCSPISGHRSVSWYQQTPGQGLQFLFEYFSETQRNKGNFPGRFSGRQFSNSRSEMNVSTLELGDSALYLCASSLRRTADYEQYFGPGTRLTVT.

The CDR3 protein is CASSPSYIMNTEAFF. The DNA for the CDR3 is TGTGCCAGCAGCCCCTCGTACATCATGAACACTGAAGCTTTCTTT. This sequence joins TRBV7-7 and TRBJ1-1; D remains ambiguous. The CDR3 totals 15 residues. V lost 5 bases to trimming and J lost 0 bases, with 13 bases between them. Germline CDR1 SSHAT, CDR2 FNYEAQ (reference sequence).

The rearrangement uses TRBV6-5 and TRBJ2-5, with 7 bases lining up with TRBD1. CDR3 length: 15 residues. Per the germline V gene, CDR1 is MNHEY and CDR2 is SVGAGI. After removal of 6 bases from V and 1 base from J, the junction contained 8 bases not matched to a gene. CDR3 residues: CASRRDREFQETQYF. CDR3 nucleotides: TGTGCCAGCAGGCGAGACAGGGAATTCCAAGAGACCCAGTACTTC.

The gene calls are TRBV18 and TRBJ2-7; no definite D call. The CDR3 consists of 13 residues. The germline V and J ends were trimmed by 3 bases and 3 bases, with 9 bases remaining between them. CDR1 KGHSH and CDR2 LQKENI come from the germline V gene. CDR3 DNA: TGTGCCAGCTCACCGCGCCACCTCTACGAGCAGTACTTC. It specifies CASSPRHLYEQYF.

This chain links TRBV29-1 with TRBJ1-5; TRBD1 might be the D (5 bases). This CDR3 is 12 amino acids long. Deletions cut 4 bases from V and 6 bases from J, with 10 bases between. Looked up from germline, CDR1 is SQVTM and CDR2 is ANQGSEA. This CDR3 is CSVGQGGQPQHF. The CDR3 DNA sequence: TGCAGCGTTGGGCAGGGAGGTCAGCCCCAGCATTTT.

The gene calls are TRBV5-1 and TRBJ1-1, with D tentatively TRBD1 (6 bases). This CDR3 contains 15 residues. V gave up 4 bases and J gave up 1 base, with 14 bases separating them. CDR1 and CDR2 from the germline V gene are SGHRS and YFSETQ. Here the CDR3 reads CASSIAGQTNTEAFF. The CDR3 nucleotides read TGCGCCAGCAGCATAGCGGGACAAACGAACACTGAAGCTTTCTTT.

The chain employs TRBV30 and TRBJ2-7, with 9 bases that match TRBD1. V lost 2 bases and J lost 5; bases outside the gene matches: 13. Germline V gene data show CDR1 as GTSNPN and CDR2 as SVGIG (reference sequence). The CDR3 loop spans 16 amino acids. CDR3 region: CAWSHRGQGGLNEQYF. Written as DNA, the CDR3 is TGTGCCTGGAGTCACAGGGGACAGGGAGGTTTAAACGAGCAGTACTTC.

The CDR3 DNA reads TGTGCCAGCAGCTCAGGACTAGTGGGAGAGACCCAGTACTTC. The encoded protein is CASSSGLVGETQYF. The gene calls are TRBV5-6 and TRBJ2-5; 7 bases line up with TRBD2. Looked up from germline, CDR1 is SGHDT and CDR2 is YYEEEE. V dropped 3 bases and J dropped 4; count of bases not matched to a gene: 6. The CDR3 has 14 residues.